The 11 T cell receptor beta chains in this list originate from one sample, sequenced in a study of graft-versus-host responses after intestinal transplantation. Method: immunoSEQ multiplex PCR; TCRdb's copy keeps in-frame clones and lacks some. The sample shows 16,000 or so clones, around 93% of them seen only once. Sequencing used PBMCs, obtained 23 days after intestinal transplant. The receptors come from a human patient who received an intestinal transplant, so some T cells may come from the graft donor.

This chain connects TRBV10-1 to TRBJ2-2, with D perhaps TRBD1 (5 bases). Germline V gene data show CDR1 as WNHNN and CDR2 as SYGVQD (reference sequence). V was shortened by 6 bases and J by 7 bases, with 15 bases between the two germline ends. The CDR3 extends over 14 amino acids. CDR3 loop: CASRANSGIGELFF. The DNA of the CDR3 is TGCGCCAGCAGAGCTAACTCAGGGATCGGGGAGCTGTTTTTT.

The V call is TRBV19, the J call TRBJ1-1; 10 nucleotides line up with TRBD1. Germline loops: CDR1 LNHDA, CDR2 SQIVND (reference sequence). The CDR3 contains 16 residues. After removal of 5 bases from V and 0 bases from J, the junction contained 6 bases not matched to a gene. CDR3 nucleotides: TGTGCCAGTAGTTCGGGACAGGGGACAATGAACACTGAAGCTTTCTTT. Protein: CASSSGQGTMNTEAFF.

The V call is TRBV5-6, the J call TRBJ2-2; 8 nucleotides line up with TRBD2. Germline V gene lookup returns CDR1 SGHDT and CDR2 YYEEEE. The J segment lost 6 bases and the V segment lost 2 bases, leaving 3 bases of the junction unmatched. The CDR3 has 14 residues. The CDR3 bases are TGTGCCAGCAGCTTAGGGCGGGAGGCCGGGGAGCTGTTTTTT. It translates to CASSLGREAGELFF. Together with reference TRBV5-6 and TRBJ2-2, the CDR3 gives the full variable domain: DAGVTQSPTHLIKTRGQQVTLRCSPKSGHDTVSWYQQALGQGPQFIFQYYEEEERQRGNFPDRFSGHQFPNYSSELNVNALLLGDSALYLCASSLGREAGELFFGEGSRLTVL.

The chain carries TRBV5-6 and TRBJ2-7; TRBD2 aligns across 14 bases. The germline CDR1 and CDR2 sequences are SGHDT and YYEEEE. CDR3 length: 15 residues. The J segment lost 4 bases and the V segment lost 2 bases, leaving 2 bases of the junction unmatched. CDR3 residues: CASSFGTSGRYEQYF. The DNA of the CDR3 is TGTGCCAGCAGCTTTGGGACTAGCGGGAGATACGAGCAGTACTTC.

Comments on this clone: This sample also contains other DNA sequences that code for the same CDR3. The chain carries TRBV5-4 and TRBJ1-2; tentative D call: TRBD1 (5 bases). V dropped 0 bases and J dropped 3 bases, with 12 bases sitting between them. This CDR3 region has 15 residues. Germline CDR1 reads SGHNT; CDR2 reads YYREEE (reference sequence). The CDR3 protein is CASSLVGRVDYGYTF. The CDR3 bases are TGTGCCAGCAGCTTGGTAGGCAGGGTAGACTATGGCTACACCTTC.

J is TRBJ2-3 and V is TRBV9; TRBD2 aligns across 12 bases. The germline gives CDR1 SGDLS, CDR2 YYNGEE. V lost 4 bases, J lost 0 bases, and 12 bases stayed unmatched. This CDR3 is built from 19 residues. In DNA, the CDR3 is TGTGCCAGCAGCCCGATACCGTACCTAGCGGGAGGGAGCACAGATACGCAGTATTTT. Amino acids: CASSPIPYLAGGSTDTQYF.

The gene calls are TRBV9 and TRBJ2-2; D possibly corresponds to TRBD2 (5 bases). Germline V gene sequence: CDR1 SGDLS, CDR2 YYNGEE. CDR3 length: 15 amino acids. V dropped 3 bases and J dropped 7 bases, with 16 bases sitting between them. The CDR3, as DNA: TGTGCCAGCAGCGCGGACGGAACTGAGGGCGGGGAGCTGTTTTTT. Translation: CASSADGTEGGELFF. Full variable domain (rest looked up from reference TRBV9 and TRBJ2-2): DSGVTQTPKHLITATGQRVTLRCSPRSGDLSVYWYQQSLDQGLQFLIQYYNGEERAKGNILERFSAQQFPDLHSELNLSSLELGDSALYFCASSADGTEGGELFFGEGSRLTVL.

CDR3 region: CAWSGGDGTTNEKLFF. The CDR3 DNA sequence: TGTGCCTGGAGTGGGGGGGACGGGACAACTAATGAAAAACTGTTTTTT. This chain uses TRBV30 with TRBJ1-4; TRBD1 might be the D (5 bases). CDR1 is GTSNPN, CDR2 SVGIG, per germline (reference sequence). The CDR3 is made up of 16 amino acids. V was trimmed by 1 base and J by 0 bases, leaving 12 bases between them.

The V and J genes are TRBV9 and TRBJ1-1, with no clear D. Germline CDR1 SGDLS, CDR2 YYNGEE. The CDR3 has 16 residues. The V and J ends lost 3 bases and 1 base respectively, with 16 bases between them. CDR3 DNA: TGTGCCAGCAGCGCCGCGAGCCCAGCTACGAACACTGAAGCTTTCTTT. This sequence encodes CASSAASPATNTEAFF.

J is TRBJ2-1 and V is TRBV5-5; 7 bases are a match to TRBD1. This CDR3 comprises 16 residues. With 0 bases clipped from V and 1 base from J, the junction kept 4 bases outside the gene matches. The germline V gene encodes CDR1 SGHKS and CDR2 YYEKEE (reference sequence). The CDR3 is CASSLVGTASYNEQFF. The CDR3 nucleotides are TGTGCCAGCAGCTTGGTGGGGACAGCATCCTACAATGAGCAGTTCTTC.

The chain couples TRBV6-5 to TRBJ2-7; 8 bases line up with TRBD2. The V gene's germline CDR1 is MNHEY and CDR2 SVGAGI. Germline trimming cut 3 bases from V and 7 bases from J; bases unmatched to any gene: 8. The CDR3 is made up of 14 amino acids. CDR3 sequence (DNA): TGTGCCAGCAGTTATCTAGCGGGCGTTGGTGAGCAGTACTTC. This translates into CASSYLAGVGEQYF.